The clone carrying this TCR beta chain is deemed medium-sized. The antigen is unknown. Time point: sample taken at primary tumor resection. This record comes from a study of spatial heterogeneity in lung cancer. Study-wide findings and caveats: Mutation tallies in tumors tracked expanded intratumoral alpha and beta TCR counts.

TCRdb processed the 5' RACE reads anew with MiXCR; each CDR3 protein has one entry. Of 5,200 or so distinct CDR3 sequences listed, under 5% were seen once; the top ten hold around 24%. Trimming removed 6 bases at V and 0 bases at J, with 15 bases between. Germline V gene sequence: CDR1 DFQATT, CDR2 SNEGSKA (reference sequence). This CDR3 comprises 14 residues. The chain has TRBV20-1 and TRBJ2-7; the D is unclear. This receptor was taken from a female donor with early-stage non-small cell lung cancer. The source material was lung tumor tissue, sampled at surgery. The CDR3 nucleotides are TGCAGTGCCGAAACACAAAGAGACTCCTACGAGCAGTACTTC. Encoded protein: CSAETQRDSYEQYF.